Given below is one TCR beta chain in context. Antigen unknown. The data are from a study of T-cell memory formation after mild COVID-19. The study, taken as a whole, reports: CD4+ clones that contracted lay mainly in CM and EM; CD8+ ones lay in EMRA.

TCRdb reanalysed the 5' RACE reads using MiXCR and keeps one entry per CDR3 protein. The sample lists fewer than 600,000 distinct CDR3 sequences; less than 25% were seen once. The CDR3 consists of 13 residues. The ends lost 10 bases at V and 5 bases at J; junction bases unmatched: 6. Per germline, CDR1 KGHDR and CDR2 SFDVKD. This chain links TRBV24-1 with TRBJ1-1, with 10 bases that match TRBD1. Sample: PBMCs or a T cell subset sorted from them (not recorded which). This sequence was found in an adult woman who had mild COVID-19 (a few samples of this study predate the infection). Cell type and time point are not known. This CDR3 is CATSTGGSTEAFF. The CDR3 DNA reads as TGTGCCACTTCGACAGGGGGCTCAACTGAAGCTTTCTTT.